The rows below give T cell receptor beta chains drawn from one sample of a study of identifying expanded T cells in peripheral blood. Sequenced by immunoSEQ multiplex PCR; TCRdb stores in-frame clones only, minus some. This table has 65,000 to 95,000 clones, roughly 84% appearing once. Sequenced material: blood. The receptors shown here come from a person aged 18 to 75 in good health. Both conserved end residues are part of each CDR3. The order of the fields is V gene, D gene, clone size, J gene, CDR3 DNA, CDR3 protein. A D gene is named only where the DNA matches it firmly. Rows may omit the clone size; those that give it use once, few, many or a size class.

TRBV9,NA,NA,TRBJ2-2,TGTGCCAGCAGCGTAGGGGCTAGCGAGATGGCCGGGGAGCTGTTTTTT,CASSVGASEMAGELFF
TRBV4-3,NA,NA,TRBJ1-1,TGCGCCAGCAGCCAAGGAGGGACCGCCAGTCATGAAGCTTTCTTT,CASSQGGTASHEAFF
TRBV28,NA,NA,TRBJ2-2,TGTGCCACCTACTCGTCGTCACCCGGGGAGCTGTTTTTT,CATYSSSPGELFF
TRBV28,NA,NA,TRBJ2-7,TGTGCCAGCAGTTTAGGGGGAGGCTACGAGCAGTACTTC,CASSLGGGYEQYF
TRBV11-1,NA,once,TRBJ2-3,TGTGCCAGCAGCTCCCGACTACTTAGCACAGATACGCAGTATTTT,CASSSRLLSTDTQYF
TRBV19,TRBD1,NA,TRBJ1-4,TGTGCCACAGGGGGAACAACTAATGAAAAACTGTTTTTT,CATGGTTNEKLFF
TRBV6-5,NA,once,TRBJ1-1,TGTGCCAGCAGAGAGGACCCAAGGACTGAAGCTTTCTTT,CASREDPRTEAFF
TRBV4-1,NA,NA,TRBJ1-5,TGCGCCAGCAGCCAAGATTCAACAGACAATCAGCCCCAGCATTTT,CASSQDSTDNQPQHF
TRBV9,NA,NA,TRBJ1-1,TGTGCCAGCAGCGACGCCGGGTCTGAAGCTTTCTTT,CASSDAGSEAFF
TRBV6-1,NA,NA,TRBJ2-7,TGTGCCAGCAGTGCCCCTGAAACAGGATCCGAGCAGTACTTC,CASSAPETGSEQYF
TRBV11-1,NA,NA,TRBJ2-1,TGTGCCAGCAGCTTAGTAGGTAGTACGATCAACAATGAGCAGTTCTTC,CASSLVGSTINNEQFF
TRBV14,TRBD1,NA,TRBJ2-7,TGTGCCAGCAGCGCCCATGCCGGGACAGGGGGCGACGAGCAGTACTTC,CASSAHAGTGGDEQYF
TRBV4-3,NA,NA,TRBJ1-2,TGCGCCAGCAGCCCGACCTATCGTGGACAGAATGGCTACACCTTC,CASSPTYRGQNGYTF
TRBV2,NA,NA,TRBJ1-2,TGTGCCAGCAGTAAGGACTATACAGGGAGTACTAACTATGGCTACACCTTC,CASSKDYTGSTNYGYTF
TRBV11-2,TRBD2,few,TRBJ2-7,TGTGCCAGCAGCTTGATAGCGGGAGACACCTACGAGCAGTACTTC,CASSLIAGDTYEQYF
TRBV7-9,NA,NA,TRBJ1-4,TGTGCCAGCAGCCGACTCTGGACGGAAGATGAAAAACTGTTTTTT,CASSRLWTEDEKLFF
TRBV5-1,NA,NA,TRBJ2-5,TGCGCCAGCAGCTTGGATGTGGGGGACGGAGAGACCCAGTACTTC,CASSLDVGDGETQYF
TRBV18,NA,NA,TRBJ2-7,TGTGCCAGCTCACCACCGGCGCAGGGGCCTGCTCGGGAGCAGTACTTC,CASSPPAQGPAREQYF
TRBV29-1,TRBD2,NA,TRBJ2-1,TGCAGCGTTTTAGCGGGAGGGAGCTCCTACAATGAGCAGTTCTTC,CSVLAGGSSYNEQFF
TRBV14,NA,NA,TRBJ2-1,TGTGCCAGCAGCCAAGATGGACACTTACTTCTCTACAATGAGCAGTTCTTC,CASSQDGHLLLYNEQFF
TRBV9,NA,NA,TRBJ2-7,TGTGCCAGCAGCGCCAGGGACACCTCCTACGAGCAGTACTTC,CASSARDTSYEQYF
TRBV7-2,TRBD1,NA,TRBJ1-2,TGTGCCAGCAGCTTAGAGGGCAGGGGGCTCGGCTACACCTTC,CASSLEGRGLGYTF
TRBV5-1,TRBD2,NA,TRBJ2-5,TGCGCCAGCAAACCTAGCGGGAGAGAGACCCAGTACTTC,CASKPSGRETQYF
TRBV28,TRBD1,NA,TRBJ1-5,TGTGCCAGCAGCCCCTACAGGGGGCAAGCTAATCAGCCCCAGCATTTT,CASSPYRGQANQPQHF
TRBV28,TRBD1,NA,TRBJ1-5,TGTGCCAGCAGTCCACAGGGACAGGTTGGTCAGCCCCAGCATTTT,CASSPQGQVGQPQHF
TRBV5-4,NA,NA,TRBJ2-7,TGTGCCAGCAGCTTAACAGGGAGGGACGAGCAGTACTTC,CASSLTGRDEQYF
TRBV27,TRBD1,NA,TRBJ2-1,TGTGCCAGCAGTTGGACAGGCCTGAGGAATGAGCAGTTCTTC,CASSWTGLRNEQFF
TRBV7-6,TRBD1,NA,TRBJ2-1,TGTGCCAGCAGCTTAATGGGACAGGGTACCTACAATGAGCAGTTCTTC,CASSLMGQGTYNEQFF
TRBV5-1,NA,NA,TRBJ1-4,TGCGCCAGCAGCTTGGTGGGGGGAACTAATGAAAAACTGTTTTTT,CASSLVGGTNEKLFF
TRBV27,TRBD1,NA,TRBJ2-1,TGTGCCAGCAGTTTAGGGACAGGGACGCGCGTCCGCGAGCAGTTCTTC,CASSLGTGTRVREQFF
TRBV5-1,NA,NA,TRBJ2-1,TGCGCCAGCAGCTTACAAGGAGGTTCCTACAATGAGCAGTTCTTC,CASSLQGGSYNEQFF
TRBV18,NA,NA,TRBJ2-5,TGTGCCAGCTCACCACCCGAGGGGAGGGAGACCCAGTACTTC,CASSPPEGRETQYF
TRBV14,NA,NA,TRBJ2-7,TGTGCCAGCAGCCAAGGGACAGCGGGAACCTACGAGCAGTACTTC,CASSQGTAGTYEQYF
TRBV28,NA,once,TRBJ1-2,TGTGCCAGCAGTTCGGGACAAGGGGCGCGGGGCTACACCTTC,CASSSGQGARGYTF
TRBV5-1,TRBD2,NA,TRBJ2-7,TGCGCCAGCAGCTTGGCAGGACTAGCGGTAGACTCCTACGAGCAGTACTTC,CASSLAGLAVDSYEQYF
TRBV27,NA,few,TRBJ2-7,TGTGCCAGCAGTCTCCAGGAGAGCTCCTACGAGCAGTACTTC,CASSLQESSYEQYF
TRBV29-1,NA,NA,TRBJ1-2,TGCAGCGTTGAAGATCACTGGGGGTCGGGCTATGGCTACACCTTC,CSVEDHWGSGYGYTF
TRBV11-2,TRBD1,NA,TRBJ1-1,TGTGCCAGCAGCTTCCGACAGGGCGACACTGAAGCTTTCTTT,CASSFRQGDTEAFF
TRBV6-5,NA,NA,TRBJ2-1,TGTGCCAGCAGTTACTGGGTCGAGGGGGGCAATGAGCAGTTCTTC,CASSYWVEGGNEQFF
TRBV5-8,NA,NA,TRBJ2-5,TGTGCCAGCACCCCCGACGGTCAAGAGACCCAGTACTTC,CASTPDGQETQYF
TRBV28,NA,NA,TRBJ1-1,TGTGCCAGCAGGGGCCCCCCTAGGTCTGAAGCTTTCTTT,CASRGPPRSEAFF
TRBV28,NA,NA,TRBJ2-7,TGTGCCAGCAGGTCCGGGACATACTCCTACGAGCAGTACTTC,CASRSGTYSYEQYF
TRBV18,TRBD2,NA,TRBJ2-5,TGTGCCAGCTCCGAGACTAGCGGGAGTGGAGAGACCCAGTACTTC,CASSETSGSGETQYF
TRBV7-8,NA,NA,TRBJ1-5,TGTGCCAGCAGCTTATCTGTGATCGACAATCAGCCCCAGCATTTT,CASSLSVIDNQPQHF
TRBV6-4,NA,NA,TRBJ1-1,TGTGCCATCAGTGAGTCCGGGGTAAGTGAAGCTTTCTTT,CAISESGVSEAFF
TRBV18,NA,NA,TRBJ1-5,TGTGCCAGCTCACCACTCTATAGCAATCAGCCCCAGCATTTT,CASSPLYSNQPQHF
TRBV28,NA,few,TRBJ1-1,TGTGCCAGTTTGGGTGACACTGAAGCTTTCTTT,CASLGDTEAFF
TRBV5-1,TRBD1,few,TRBJ1-1,TGCGCCAGCAGCCTAGACAGGGATACCAGCACTGAAGCTTTCTTT,CASSLDRDTSTEAFF